Below, one T cell receptor (beta chain) is given with its context. What it recognizes is unknown. There are 11 residues in the CDR3. V was cut by 0 bases and J by 8 bases, with 4 bases left in between. The germline V gene encodes CDR1 SGHTA and CDR2 FQGNSA. This record belongs to a study of Graves' ophthalmopathy and Graves' hyperthyroidism. Study results and caveats: The authors also found most expanded thyroid clonotypes above 0.001 frequency in blood.

Amplification from RNA transcripts yielded the TCR beta CDR3 regions. First-round RT-PCR relied on HTBI primers, and a second-round multiplex PCR came next. TCRdb itself ran the multiplex PCR reads through MiXCR, one entry per CDR3 protein. There are 650,000 to 900,000 distinct CDR3 sequences in the sample; roughly 41% occur only once, and roughly 46% lies in the top ten. The study excluded patients with other autoimmune diseases, uncontrolled infections, pregnancy or lactation. Sequencing was done on a sample of peripheral blood. The source of this sequence is an adult man with Graves' ophthalmopathy. The chain combines TRBV7-2 with TRBJ2-5; D unresolved. The CDR3 DNA reads as TGTGCCAGCAGCTTAGCCCCTACCCAGTACTTC. Its translation is CASSLAPTQYF.